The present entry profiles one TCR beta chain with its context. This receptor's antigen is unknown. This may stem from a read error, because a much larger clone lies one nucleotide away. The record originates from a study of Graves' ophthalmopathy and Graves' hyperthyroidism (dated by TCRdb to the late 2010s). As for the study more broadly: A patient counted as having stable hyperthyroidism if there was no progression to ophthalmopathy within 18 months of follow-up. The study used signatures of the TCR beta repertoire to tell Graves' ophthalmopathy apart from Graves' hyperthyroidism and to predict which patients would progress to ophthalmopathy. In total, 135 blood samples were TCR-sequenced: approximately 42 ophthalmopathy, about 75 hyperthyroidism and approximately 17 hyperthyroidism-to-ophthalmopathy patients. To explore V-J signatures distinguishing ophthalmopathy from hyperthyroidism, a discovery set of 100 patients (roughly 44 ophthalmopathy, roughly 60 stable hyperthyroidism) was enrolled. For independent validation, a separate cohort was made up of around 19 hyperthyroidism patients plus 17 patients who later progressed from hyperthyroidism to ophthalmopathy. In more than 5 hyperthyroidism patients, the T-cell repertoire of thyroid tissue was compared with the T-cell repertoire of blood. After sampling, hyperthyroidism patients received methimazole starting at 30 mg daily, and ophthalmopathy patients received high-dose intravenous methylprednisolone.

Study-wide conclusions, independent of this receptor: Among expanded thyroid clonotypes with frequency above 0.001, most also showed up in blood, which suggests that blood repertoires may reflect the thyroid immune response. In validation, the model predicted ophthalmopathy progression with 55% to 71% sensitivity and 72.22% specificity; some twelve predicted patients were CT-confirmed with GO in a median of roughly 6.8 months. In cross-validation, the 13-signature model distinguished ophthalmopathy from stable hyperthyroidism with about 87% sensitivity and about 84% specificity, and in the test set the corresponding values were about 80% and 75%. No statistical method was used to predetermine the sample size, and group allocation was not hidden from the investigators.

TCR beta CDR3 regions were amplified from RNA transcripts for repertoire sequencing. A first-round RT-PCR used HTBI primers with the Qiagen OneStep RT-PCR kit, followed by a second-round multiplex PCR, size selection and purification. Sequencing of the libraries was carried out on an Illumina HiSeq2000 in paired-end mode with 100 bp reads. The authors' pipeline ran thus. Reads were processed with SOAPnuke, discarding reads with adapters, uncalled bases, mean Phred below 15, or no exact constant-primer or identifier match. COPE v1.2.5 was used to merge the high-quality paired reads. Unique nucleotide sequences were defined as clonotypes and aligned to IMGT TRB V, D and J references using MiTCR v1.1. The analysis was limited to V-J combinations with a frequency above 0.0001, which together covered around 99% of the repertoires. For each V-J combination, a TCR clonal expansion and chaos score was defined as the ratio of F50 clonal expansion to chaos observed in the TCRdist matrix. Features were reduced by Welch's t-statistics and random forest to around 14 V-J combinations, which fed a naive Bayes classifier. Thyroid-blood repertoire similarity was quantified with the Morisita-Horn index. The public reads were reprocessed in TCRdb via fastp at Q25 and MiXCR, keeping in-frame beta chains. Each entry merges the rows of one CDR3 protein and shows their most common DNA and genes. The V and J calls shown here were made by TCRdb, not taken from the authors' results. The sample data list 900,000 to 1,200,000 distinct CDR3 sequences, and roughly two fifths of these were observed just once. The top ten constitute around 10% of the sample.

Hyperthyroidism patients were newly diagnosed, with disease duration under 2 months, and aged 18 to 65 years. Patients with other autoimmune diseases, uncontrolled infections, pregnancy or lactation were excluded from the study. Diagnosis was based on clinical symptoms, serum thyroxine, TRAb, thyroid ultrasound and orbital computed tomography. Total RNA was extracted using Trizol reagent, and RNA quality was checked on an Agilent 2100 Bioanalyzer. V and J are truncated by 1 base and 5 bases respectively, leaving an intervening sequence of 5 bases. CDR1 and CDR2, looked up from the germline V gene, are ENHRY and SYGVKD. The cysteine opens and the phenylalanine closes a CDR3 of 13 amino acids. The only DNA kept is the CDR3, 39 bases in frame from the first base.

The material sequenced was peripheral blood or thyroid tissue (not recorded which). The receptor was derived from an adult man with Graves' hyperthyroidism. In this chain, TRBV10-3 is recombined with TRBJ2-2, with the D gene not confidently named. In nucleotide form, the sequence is TGTGCCATCAGTGAGTTCATGACCGGGGAGCTGTTTTTT. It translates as CAISEFMTGELFF.